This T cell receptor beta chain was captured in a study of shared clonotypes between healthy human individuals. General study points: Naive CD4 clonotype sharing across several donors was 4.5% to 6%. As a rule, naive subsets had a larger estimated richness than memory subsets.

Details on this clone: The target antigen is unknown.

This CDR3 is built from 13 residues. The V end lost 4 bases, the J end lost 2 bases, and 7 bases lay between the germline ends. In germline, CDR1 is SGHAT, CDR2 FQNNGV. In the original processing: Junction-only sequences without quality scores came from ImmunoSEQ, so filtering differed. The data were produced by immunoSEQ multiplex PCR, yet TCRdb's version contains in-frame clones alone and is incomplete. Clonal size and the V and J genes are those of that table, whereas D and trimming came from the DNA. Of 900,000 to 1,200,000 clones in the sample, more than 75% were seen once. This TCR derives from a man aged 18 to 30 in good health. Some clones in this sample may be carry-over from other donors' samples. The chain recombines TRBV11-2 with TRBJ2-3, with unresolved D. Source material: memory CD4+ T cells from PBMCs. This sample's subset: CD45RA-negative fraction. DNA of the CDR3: TGTGCCAGCAGCTCGCCTAACACAGATACGCAGTATTTT. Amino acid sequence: CASSSPNTDTQYF.